The sequence of this T cell receptor beta chain was determined in a study of blood T cell repertoires in COVID-19. As for the study in general: Acute and convalescent COVID-19 specimens originated in the United States, Italy and Spain. T cells, B-cell-depleted T cells, or PBMCs provided the cDNA or gDNA that served as material.

This clone appeared a single time. Original handling: How many nucleated cells were present was estimated from reference gene primer amplification. The repertoire was sequenced with immunoSEQ multiplex PCR; TCRdb's copy has only in-frame clones and lacks some. The V and J calls and the clone size are those of that table, but D and trimming were determined from the DNA. The data show about 120,000 clones, with over 75% seen just once and roughly 2% held by the top ten. V gave up 3 bases and J gave up 6 bases, with 9 bases separating them. This CDR3 has 13 amino acids. Sequences were obtained from peripheral blood. This chain joins TRBV12-3 or TRBV12-4 and TRBJ1-5, with TRBD1 as a possible D gene (5 bases). This TCR was sampled from a human donor with active COVID-19. The donor label of this sample is uncertain. Here the CDR3 DNA reads TGTGCCAGCAGTTTCAGGGAGGGTCAGCCCCAGCATTTT. Translating it yields CASSFREGQPQHF.